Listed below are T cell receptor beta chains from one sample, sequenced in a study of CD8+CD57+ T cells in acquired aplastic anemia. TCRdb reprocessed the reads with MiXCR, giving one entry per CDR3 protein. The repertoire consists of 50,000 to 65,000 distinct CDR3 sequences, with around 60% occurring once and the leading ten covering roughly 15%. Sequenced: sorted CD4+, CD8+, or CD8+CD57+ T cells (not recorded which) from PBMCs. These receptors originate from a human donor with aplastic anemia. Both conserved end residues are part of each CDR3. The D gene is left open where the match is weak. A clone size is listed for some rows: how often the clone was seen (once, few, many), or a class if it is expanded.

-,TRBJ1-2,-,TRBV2,CASSEAGLGYGYTF,TGTGCCAGCAGTGAAGCGGGATTGGGCTATGGCTACACCTTC
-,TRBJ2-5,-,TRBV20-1,CSAPLARTQETQYF,TGCAGTGCCCCTCTTGCTCGCACCCAAGAGACCCAGTACTTC
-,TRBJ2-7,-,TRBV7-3,CASSLNRDEQYF,TGTGCCAGCAGCTTAAACAGGGACGAGCAGTACTTC
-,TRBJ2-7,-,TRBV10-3,CAISRSSYEQYF,TGTGCCATCTCCAGAAGCTCCTACGAGCAGTACTTC
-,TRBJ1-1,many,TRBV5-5,CASSFGGGTEAFF,TGTGCCAGCAGCTTTGGAGGGGGGACTGAAGCTTTCTTT
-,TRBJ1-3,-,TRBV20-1,CSAVIDGNTIYF,TGCAGTGCTGTGATAGATGGAAACACCATATATTTT
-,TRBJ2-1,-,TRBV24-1,CATSQGTNEQFF,TGTGCCACCAGCCAGGGGACCAATGAGCAGTTCTTC
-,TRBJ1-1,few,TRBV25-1,CASILNTEAFF,TGTGCCAGCATTCTGAACACTGAAGCTTTCTTT
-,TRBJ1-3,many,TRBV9,CASGGGPGNTIYF,TGTGCCAGTGGGGGGGGCCCTGGAAACACCATATATTTT
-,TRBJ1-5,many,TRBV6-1,CASSPRGGGGQPQHF,TGTGCCAGCAGTCCACGGGGGGGGGGCGGTCAGCCCCAGCATTTT
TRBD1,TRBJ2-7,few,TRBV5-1,CASSLEGQGVDEQYF,TGCGCCAGCAGCTTGGAGGGACAGGGTGTGGACGAGCAGTACTTC
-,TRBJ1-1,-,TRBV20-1,CSASDPGGTEAFF,TGCAGTGCTAGCGACCCCGGGGGAACTGAAGCTTTCTTT
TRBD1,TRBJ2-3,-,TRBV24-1,CATSLGTDTDTQYF,TGTGCCACCAGCCTTGGGACAGACACAGATACGCAGTATTTT
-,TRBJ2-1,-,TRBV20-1,CSAIPQTLSSYNEQFF,TGCAGTGCCATTCCTCAGACGTTGAGCTCCTACAATGAGCAGTTCTTC
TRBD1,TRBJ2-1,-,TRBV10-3,CAISASGGTGDNEQFF,TGTGCCATCAGTGCATCAGGTGGGACAGGGGACAATGAGCAGTTCTTC
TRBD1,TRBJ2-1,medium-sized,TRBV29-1,CSVRSGQAKNEQFF,TGCAGCGTTCGCTCGGGACAGGCTAAGAATGAGCAGTTCTTC
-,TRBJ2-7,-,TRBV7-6,CASSLGSYQQYF,TGTGCCAGCAGCCTCGGAAGCTACCAGCAGTACTTC
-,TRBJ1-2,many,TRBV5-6,CASSLKGDYGYTF,TGTGCCAGCAGCTTGAAGGGGGATTATGGCTACACCTTC
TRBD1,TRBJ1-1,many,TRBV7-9,CASSLPEGAGTEAFF,TGTGCCAGCAGCCTACCCGAGGGGGCGGGCACTGAAGCTTTCTTT
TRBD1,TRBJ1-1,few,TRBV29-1,CSVVQGSEAFF,TGCAGCGTGGTACAGGGGTCTGAAGCTTTCTTT
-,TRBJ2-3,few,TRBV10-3,CAIRLTASTDTQYF,TGTGCCATCAGGTTGACAGCTAGCACAGATACGCAGTATTTT
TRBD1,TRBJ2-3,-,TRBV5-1,CASSLVGQGASDTQYF,TGCGCCAGCAGCTTGGTGGGACAGGGGGCATCAGATACGCAGTATTTT
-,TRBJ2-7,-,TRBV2,CASRGGGLSEQYF,TGTGCCAGCAGGGGGGGGGGGCTGAGCGAGCAGTACTTC
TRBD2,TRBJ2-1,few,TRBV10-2,CAIGTSGPYNEQFF,TGCGCCATCGGGACTAGCGGGCCTTACAATGAGCAGTTCTTC
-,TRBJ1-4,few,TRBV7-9,CASSHSGAKLFF,TGTGCCAGCAGCCACTCAGGGGCAAAACTGTTTTTT
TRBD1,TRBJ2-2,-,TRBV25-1,CASRRDSHTGELFF,TGTGCCAGCAGACGGGACAGCCACACCGGGGAGCTGTTTTTT
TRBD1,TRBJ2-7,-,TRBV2,CASSVGTGAEQYF,TGTGCCAGCAGTGTGGGGACAGGGGCCGAGCAGTACTTC
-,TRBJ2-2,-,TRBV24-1,CATSVASGELFF,TGTGCCACCAGTGTAGCATCCGGGGAGCTGTTTTTT
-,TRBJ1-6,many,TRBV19,CASSIASPERGNSPLHF,TGTGCCAGTAGTATAGCTTCCCCTGAACGGGGTAATTCACCCCTCCACTTT
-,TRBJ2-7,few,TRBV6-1,CASSEGAYEQYF,TGTGCCAGCAGTGAAGGGGCTTACGAGCAGTACTTC
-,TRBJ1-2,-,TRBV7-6,CASSFFKGTNYGYTF,TGTGCCAGCAGCTTTTTCAAGGGAACTAACTATGGCTACACCTTC
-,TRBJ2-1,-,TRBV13,CASSLGGGAKEQFF,TGTGCCAGCAGCTTAGGAGGGGGGGCGAAGGAGCAGTTCTTC
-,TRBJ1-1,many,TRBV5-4,CASSVGLNTEAFF,TGTGCCAGCAGCGTGGGGTTGAACACTGAAGCTTTCTTT
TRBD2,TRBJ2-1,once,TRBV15,CATRAGGSYNEQFF,TGTGCCACCAGAGCGGGAGGTTCCTACAATGAGCAGTTCTTC
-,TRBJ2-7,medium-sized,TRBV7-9,CASSPRGRDEQYF,TGTGCCAGCAGCCCCCGGGGCAGGGACGAGCAGTACTTC
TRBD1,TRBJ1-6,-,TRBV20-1,CSASDLGTGRSPLHF,TGCAGTGCTTCCGATCTTGGGACAGGGCGGTCACCCCTCCACTTT
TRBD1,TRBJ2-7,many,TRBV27,CASSLSGTGGPYEQYF,TGTGCCAGCAGTTTATCGGGGACAGGGGGCCCCTACGAGCAGTACTTC
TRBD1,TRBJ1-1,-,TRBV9,CASSRDRGPTEAFF,TGTGCCAGCAGCCGAGACAGGGGGCCCACTGAAGCTTTCTTT
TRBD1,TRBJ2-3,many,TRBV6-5,CASSSTGGVTDTQYF,TGTGCCAGCAGTTCCACAGGGGGCGTTACAGATACGCAGTATTTT
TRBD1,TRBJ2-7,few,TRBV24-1,CATSRGQGRYEQYF,TGTGCCACCAGTAGGGGACAGGGGAGGTACGAGCAGTACTTC
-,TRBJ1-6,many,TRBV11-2,CASTHSNSPLHF,TGTGCCAGCACGCACAGTAATTCACCCCTCCACTTT
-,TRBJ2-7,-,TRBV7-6,CASRNWKDYEQYF,TGTGCCAGCAGAAACTGGAAAGACTACGAGCAGTACTTC
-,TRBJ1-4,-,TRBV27,CASSLSGYDEKLFF,TGTGCCAGCAGTTTATCCGGGTATGATGAAAAACTGTTTTTT
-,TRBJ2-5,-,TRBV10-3,CAISLVVGETQYF,TGTGCCATCAGTCTAGTTGTAGGCGAGACCCAGTACTTC
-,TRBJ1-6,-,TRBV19,CASSTRNSPLHF,TGTGCCAGTAGTACAAGGAATTCACCCCTCCACTTT
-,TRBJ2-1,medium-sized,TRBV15,CATSRDRSYEQFF,TGTGCCACCAGCAGAGATCGCAGCTATGAGCAGTTCTTC
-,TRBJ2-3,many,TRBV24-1,CATSDFWQISTDTQYF,TGTGCCACCAGTGATTTTTGGCAGATCAGCACAGATACGCAGTATTTT
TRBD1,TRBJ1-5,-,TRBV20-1,CSAAGQGAEQPQHF,TGCAGTGCTGCGGGACAGGGGGCTGAGCAGCCCCAGCATTTT